The 27 T cell receptor beta chains listed next were all sequenced from one sample in a study of OX40 agonist ivuxolimab in advanced cancers. To prepare the library, the immunoSEQ multiplex PCR assay was applied. Drawn from immuneACCESS, this table holds only the in-frame rearrangements with V and J called that TCRdb kept. Clones are partly lost; checked studies trace under half to an unresolved V gene and leave the rest unexplained. The sample table contains 59,000 or so clones; only one count was recorded for roughly 82% of them. Roughly 3.7% of the sample is held by the ten biggest clonotypes. Here the sequenced sample was CD4+ or CD8+ T cells sorted from blood, taken in a trial of the OX40 agonist ivuxolimab. The receptors stem from an adult with an advanced solid tumor such as melanoma, head and neck, liver or kidney cancer.

The V gene is TRBV30, the J gene TRBJ2-7; D might be TRBD1 or TRBD2, each matching 5 bases. Germline V gene lookup returns CDR1 GTSNPN and CDR2 SVGIG (reference sequence). The CDR3 totals 14 residues. V lost 4 bases, J lost 0 bases, and 13 bases lay in between. CDR3 in DNA: TGTGCCTGGACTCCCCGGGGCCTCTCCTACGAGCAGTACTTC. This sequence encodes CAWTPRGLSYEQYF.

V usage is TRBV7-2 and J usage is TRBJ2-5, with 7 bases that match TRBD1. The DNA end is a closer match to TRBJ2-7, so the J assignment may be wrong. The CDR3 extends over 14 amino acids. Germline V gene data show CDR1 as SGHTA and CDR2 as FQGNSA. The DNA for the CDR3 is TGTGCCAGCAGCCTTGGACAGGTTAATTACGAGCAGTACTTC. It translates to CASSLGQVNYEQYF.

V usage is TRBV6-5 and J usage is TRBJ2-1; no clear D. The CDR3 covers 14 residues. V was cut by 0 bases and J by 6 bases, with 9 bases left in between. Germline V gives CDR1 MNHEY, CDR2 SVGAGI. This chain's CDR3 is CASSYSNNRNEQFF. The CDR3 nucleotides are TGTGCCAGCAGTTACTCAAATAATCGCAATGAGCAGTTCTTC.

The chain links TRBV7-9 to TRBJ1-4; a possible D gene is TRBD1 (6 bases). V was cut by 6 bases and J by 8 bases, with 22 bases left in between. The CDR3 extends over 16 amino acids. Per the germline V gene, CDR1 is SEHNR and CDR2 is FQNEAQ (reference sequence). Here the CDR3 reads CASSTLLGGIGEKLFF. DNA for the CDR3: TGTGCCAGCAGTACGTTGTTGGGGGGCATAGGGGAAAAACTGTTTTTT. Supplemented by reference TRBV7-9 and TRBJ1-4, the full variable domain reads DTGVSQNPRHKITKRGQNVTFRCDPISEHNRLYWYRQTLGQGPEFLTYFQNEAQLEKSRLLSDRFSAERPKGSFSTLEIQRTEQGDSAMYLCASSTLLGGIGEKLFFGSGTQLSVL.

This clone has only one observation. The rearrangement uses TRBV4-2 and TRBJ1-2; D remains unclear. The CDR3 contains 16 residues. V lost 0 bases and J 7 bases, leaving 18 bases between the germline ends. Per germline, CDR1 LGHNA and CDR2 YNFKEQ. The CDR3 is CASSQDWAGAEVGYTF. The CDR3 bases are TGTGCCAGCAGCCAAGATTGGGCGGGCGCAGAGGTTGGCTACACCTTC.

The J gene is TRBJ1-2, the V gene TRBV18; no clear D gene. Germline values: CDR1 KGHSH, CDR2 LQKENI. Deletions cut 5 bases from V and 7 bases from J, with 17 bases between. CDR3 length: 14 amino acids. DNA for the CDR3: TGTGCCAGCTCATTATCAAGCGAGGATGCTGGCTACACCTTC. It encodes CASSLSSEDAGYTF. Full variable domain (missing parts from reference TRBV18 and TRBJ1-2): NAGVMQNPRHLVRRRGQEARLRCSPMKGHSHVYWYRQLPEEGLKFMVYLQKENIIDESGMPKERFSAEFPKEGPSILRIQQVVRGDSAAYFCASSLSSEDAGYTFGSGTRLTVV.

This chain's CDR3 is CASSLEQNTEAFF. DNA of the CDR3: TGTGCCAGCAGCTTAGAGCAGAACACTGAAGCTTTCTTT. V gene TRBV11-3 combines with J gene TRBJ1-1; D gene uncertain. Trimming shortened V by 0 bases and J by 1 base, and 3 bases separated the two germline ends. The germline gives CDR1 SGHNT, CDR2 YENEEA. CDR3 length equals 13 residues. Based on the CDR3 plus reference TRBV11-3 and TRBJ1-1, the full variable domain is EAGVVQSPRYKIIEKKQPVAFWCNPISGHNTLYWYLQNLGQGPELLIRYENEEAVDDSQLPKDRFSAERLKGVDSTLKIQPAELGDSAVYLCASSLEQNTEAFFGQGTRLTVV.

This clone has only one observation. This chain uses TRBV5-5 with TRBJ2-1; 7 bases are a match to TRBD2. The CDR3 covers 16 residues. V gave up 4 bases and J gave up 8 bases; unmatched junction bases: 15. The germline CDR1 and CDR2 sequences are SGHKS and YYEKEE (reference sequence). CDR3 coding DNA: TGTGCCAGCAGCCCTCGGGGAGGGCTCGCGGGCGATGAGCAGTTCTTC. Its protein is CASSPRGGLAGDEQFF.

The chain uses TRBV2 and TRBJ2-5; D may be TRBD1 or TRBD2 (5 bases each). Germline CDR1 is SNHLY and CDR2 is FYNNEI. V was clipped by 6 bases and J by 4 bases, with 24 bases between them. The CDR3 extends over 17 amino acids. In nucleotides, the CDR3 is TGTGCCAGCAGCCCCATGCCCGGGACGAAGGTTGGAGAGACCCAGTACTTC. This gives the protein CASSPMPGTKVGETQYF. Supplemented by reference TRBV2 and TRBJ2-5, the full variable domain reads EPEVTQTPSHQVTQMGQEVILRCVPISNHLYFYWYRQILGQKVEFLVSFYNNEISEKSEIFDDQFSVERPDGSNFTLKIRSTKLEDSAMYFCASSPMPGTKVGETQYFGPGTRLLVL.

The genes are TRBV30 and TRBJ1-4; 9 bases line up with TRBD1. V shed 5 bases and J 6 bases; nucleotides not matched to a gene: 31. CDR1 is GTSNPN and CDR2 is SVGIG in the germline V gene (reference sequence). The CDR3 length is 22 residues. In DNA form, the CDR3 reads TGTGCCTGGGGTTGGACAGGGGACAGGGTTCTCTCACGCGCGAGGGAGTATGAAAAACTGTTTTTT. This sequence encodes CAWGWTGDRVLSRAREYEKLFF.

This sequence joins TRBV7-9 and TRBJ2-5; TRBD1 matches at 11 bases. V gave up 5 bases and J gave up 4 bases; unmatched junction bases: 3. Germline assignment: CDR1 SEHNR and CDR2 FQNEAQ (reference sequence). CDR3 length: 14 residues. In nucleotides, the CDR3 is TGTGCCAGCAGCCGGGGACAGGGGGGAGAGACCCAGTACTTC. It yields the protein CASSRGQGGETQYF.

This chain joins TRBV18 and TRBJ2-7; D may be TRBD1 (6 bases). The ends were cut back, 1 base at V and 6 bases at J, with 19 bases in the middle. The CDR3 has 16 amino acids. Per germline, CDR1 KGHSH and CDR2 LQKENI. CDR3 amino acids: CASSPQRTDNLGEQYF. The CDR3 DNA follows: TGTGCCAGCTCACCACAGAGGACAGACAACCTCGGCGAGCAGTACTTC.

The chain uses TRBV19 and TRBJ2-7, with a possible D match to TRBD2 (6 bases). The germline V gene encodes CDR1 LNHDA and CDR2 SQIVND (reference sequence). Trimming removed 10 bases at V and 3 bases at J, with 16 bases between. The CDR3 consists of 13 residues. In DNA, the CDR3 is TGTGCCACCAAAAGGAGGGAGGACTACGAGCAGTACTTC. Translated, it gives CATKRREDYEQYF. Looking up the rest from reference TRBV19 and TRBJ2-7 gives the full variable domain: DGGITQSPKYLFRKEGQNVTLSCEQNLNHDAMYWYRQDPGQGLRLIYYSQIVNDFQKGDIAEGYSVSREKKESFPLTVTSAQKNPTAFYLCATKRREDYEQYFGPGTRLTVT.

The rearrangement joins TRBV7-2 to TRBJ1-2, with a possible D match to TRBD1 (6 bases). V was pared by 1 base and J by 1 base, with 13 bases between. The length of the CDR3 is 16 residues. The V gene's germline CDR1 is SGHTA and CDR2 FQGNSA. This CDR3 reads CASSLEQGLRNYGYTF. CDR3 bases: TGTGCCAGCAGCTTAGAGCAGGGGCTACGTAACTATGGCTACACCTTC.

This clone was seen only once. This chain links TRBV5-1 with TRBJ2-7; no reliable D call. Trimming stripped 1 base from V and 6 bases from J, with 11 bases between. The CDR3 is made up of 13 amino acids. Germline V lookup: CDR1 SGHRS, CDR2 YFSETQ. CDR3 bases: TGCGCCAGCAGCTTGTCGACGAGATCCGAGCAGTACTTC. Amino acids: CASSLSTRSEQYF.

The chain combines TRBV6-6 with TRBJ1-2, with D possibly matching TRBD1 (5 bases). Trimming removed 6 bases from V and 2 bases from J, with 10 bases in between. CDR1 is MNHNY and CDR2 is SVGAGI in the germline V gene (reference sequence). There are 13 residues in the CDR3. In DNA form, the CDR3 reads TGTGCCAGCAGCCGGGGGAGAAACTATGGCTACACCTTC. Residues: CASSRGRNYGYTF.

The V call is TRBV2, the J call TRBJ1-1; tentative D call: TRBD1 (6 bases). The germline gives CDR1 SNHLY, CDR2 FYNNEI. The length of the CDR3 is 15 residues. With 6 bases removed from V and 1 base from J, the gap between germline ends came to 15 bases. CDR3: CASSHPGQTNTEAFF. The CDR3 DNA sequence: TGTGCCAGCAGCCACCCCGGACAGACGAACACTGAAGCTTTCTTT.

The chain uses TRBV6-5 and TRBJ1-3; 8 bases map to TRBD1. The junction had 5 bases not matched to a gene; V was cut back by 6 bases and J by 4 bases. CDR1 MNHEY and CDR2 SVGAGI come from the germline V gene. The CDR3 covers 14 residues. The CDR3: CASSLGQEGNTIYF. In DNA, the CDR3 is TGTGCCAGCAGCCTGGGACAGGAGGGAAACACCATATATTTT.

The chain employs TRBV7-2 and TRBJ1-2, with 7 bases matching TRBD1. Germline loops: CDR1 SGHTA, CDR2 FQGNSA. The CDR3 has 13 residues. V gave up 6 bases and J gave up 7 bases; unmatched junction bases: 8. The CDR3: CASSFRGRGGYTF. The CDR3 nucleotides read TGTGCCAGCAGTTTTAGGGGGCGAGGTGGCTACACCTTC.

The CDR3 here is CASSYRTSAYNEQFF. The CDR3 region has the DNA TGTGCCAGCAGTTACAGGACTAGCGCTTACAATGAGCAGTTCTTC. The chain uses TRBV6-6 and TRBJ2-1; 9 bases line up with TRBD2. The length of the CDR3 is 15 residues. V lost 2 bases, J lost 4 bases, and 3 bases stayed unmatched. Germline CDR1 and CDR2: MNHNY and SVGAGI (reference sequence).

V gene TRBV27 combines with J gene TRBJ1-4; D ambiguous. CDR3 length equals 15 residues. Germline lookup yields CDR1 MNHEY and CDR2 SMNVEV (reference sequence). The V and J ends lost 4 bases and 8 bases respectively, with 17 bases between them. CDR3 in amino acids: CASSSMGRAQEKLFF. CDR3 DNA sequence: TGTGCCAGCAGTTCCATGGGGAGGGCACAAGAAAAACTGTTTTTT.

The rearrangement links TRBV19 to TRBJ1-1; 7 bases agree with TRBD1. CDR1 and CDR2 (germline): LNHDA, SQIVND (reference sequence). The CDR3 has 17 amino acids. V shed 7 bases and J 0 bases; nucleotides not matched to a gene: 14. CDR3 sequence: CASTIRDSRNMNTEAFF. CDR3 sequence (DNA): TGTGCCAGTACCATCCGGGACAGTCGAAACATGAACACTGAAGCTTTCTTT.

The chain is built from TRBV5-1 and TRBJ2-5; TRBD1 matches at 7 bases. V lost 5 bases, J lost 1 base, and 5 bases stayed unmatched. The CDR3 runs to 14 residues. The germline CDR1 and CDR2 sequences are SGHRS and YFSETQ. The CDR3 DNA reads TGCGCCAGCAGACCGGGACAGTCCCAAGAGACCCAGTACTTC. Its protein product is CASRPGQSQETQYF.

V usage is TRBV25-1 and J usage is TRBJ2-1; 11 nucleotides line up with TRBD2. J was trimmed by 4 bases and V by 6 bases; bases with no gene match: 2. The CDR3 covers 14 residues. Germline CDR1 and CDR2: MGHDK and SYGVNS. CDR3 in amino acids: CASRTSGGYNEQFF. DNA for the CDR3: TGTGCCAGCAGAACTAGCGGGGGATACAATGAGCAGTTCTTC.

The chain links TRBV7-9 to TRBJ1-2, with a weak D call TRBD1 (5 bases). CDR3 length: 15 amino acids. Trimming shortened V by 0 bases and J by 4 bases, and 12 bases separated the two germline ends. The germline V gene encodes CDR1 SEHNR and CDR2 FQNEAQ (reference sequence). The CDR3 coding sequence is TGTGCCAGCAGCTTAGCCCTCGGGGGTTCCTATGGCTACACCTTC. Amino acids: CASSLALGGSYGYTF. Combining the CDR3 with reference TRBV7-9 and TRBJ1-2 gives the whole variable domain DTGVSQNPRHKITKRGQNVTFRCDPISEHNRLYWYRQTLGQGPEFLTYFQNEAQLEKSRLLSDRFSAERPKGSFSTLEIQRTEQGDSAMYLCASSLALGGSYGYTFGSGTRLTVV.

The rearrangement uses TRBV5-1 and TRBJ1-3, with D possibly being TRBD1 (5 bases). Trimming stripped 1 base from V and 4 bases from J, with 15 bases between. Germline assignment: CDR1 SGHRS and CDR2 YFSETQ. The CDR3 consists of 16 residues. Here the CDR3 reads CASSLSGAEQGNTIYF. CDR3 DNA sequence: TGCGCCAGCAGCTTGAGCGGGGCCGAGCAGGGAAACACCATATATTTT.

CDR3 in amino acids: CASSPPGAFYEQYF. The DNA for the CDR3 is TGTGCCAGCAGCCCCCCGGGGGCTTTCTACGAGCAGTACTTC. The chain joins TRBV7-9 to TRBJ2-7, with D perhaps assigned TRBD1 or TRBD2 (6 bases each). CDR1 and CDR2 from the germline V gene are SEHNR and FQNEAQ (reference sequence). Deletions cut 5 bases from V and 3 bases from J, with 14 bases between. CDR3 length equals 14 residues. Filled out from reference TRBV7-9 and TRBJ2-7, the complete variable domain reads DTGVSQNPRHKITKRGQNVTFRCDPISEHNRLYWYRQTLGQGPEFLTYFQNEAQLEKSRLLSDRFSAERPKGSFSTLEIQRTEQGDSAMYLCASSPPGAFYEQYFGPGTRLTVT.